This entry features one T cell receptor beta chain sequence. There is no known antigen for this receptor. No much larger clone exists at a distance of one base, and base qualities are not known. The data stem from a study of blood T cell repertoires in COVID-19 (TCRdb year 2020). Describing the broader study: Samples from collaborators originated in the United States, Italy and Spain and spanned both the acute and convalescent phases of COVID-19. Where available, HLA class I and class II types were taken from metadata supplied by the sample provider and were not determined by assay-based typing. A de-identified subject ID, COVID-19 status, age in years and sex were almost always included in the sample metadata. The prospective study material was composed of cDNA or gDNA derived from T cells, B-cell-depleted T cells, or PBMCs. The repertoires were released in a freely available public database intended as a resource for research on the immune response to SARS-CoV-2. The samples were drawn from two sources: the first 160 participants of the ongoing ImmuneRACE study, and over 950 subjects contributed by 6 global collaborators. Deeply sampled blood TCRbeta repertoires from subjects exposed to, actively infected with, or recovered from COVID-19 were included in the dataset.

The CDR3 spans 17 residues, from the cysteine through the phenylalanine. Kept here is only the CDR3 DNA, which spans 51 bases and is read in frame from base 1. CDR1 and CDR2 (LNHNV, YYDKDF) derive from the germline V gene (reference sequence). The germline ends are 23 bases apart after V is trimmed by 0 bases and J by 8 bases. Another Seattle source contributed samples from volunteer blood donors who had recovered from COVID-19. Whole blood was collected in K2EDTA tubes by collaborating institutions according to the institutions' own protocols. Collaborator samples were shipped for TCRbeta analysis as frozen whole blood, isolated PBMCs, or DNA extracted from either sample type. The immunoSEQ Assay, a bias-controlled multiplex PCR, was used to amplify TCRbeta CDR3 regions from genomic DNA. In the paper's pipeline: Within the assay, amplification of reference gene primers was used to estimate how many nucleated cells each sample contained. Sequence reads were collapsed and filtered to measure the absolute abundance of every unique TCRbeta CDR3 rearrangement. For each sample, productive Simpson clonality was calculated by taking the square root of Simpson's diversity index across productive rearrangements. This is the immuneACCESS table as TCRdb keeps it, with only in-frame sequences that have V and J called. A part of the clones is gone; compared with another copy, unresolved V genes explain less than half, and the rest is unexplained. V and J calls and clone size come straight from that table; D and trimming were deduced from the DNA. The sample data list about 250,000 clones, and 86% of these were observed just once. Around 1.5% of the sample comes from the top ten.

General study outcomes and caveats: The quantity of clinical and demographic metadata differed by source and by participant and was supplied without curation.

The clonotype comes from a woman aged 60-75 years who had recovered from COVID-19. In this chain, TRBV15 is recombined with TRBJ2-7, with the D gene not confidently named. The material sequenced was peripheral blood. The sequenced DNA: TGTGCCACCAGCAGAGATGAGAACGGGTTCACCCTTTTGAAGCAGTACTTC. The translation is CATSRDENGFTLLKQYF.